Reported below is one T cell receptor beta chain. At one end, the junction sequence differs from germline, possibly due to a read error. Additional DNA sequences in this sample encode the identical CDR3. The entry originates in a study of T cell changes during pregnancy in multiple sclerosis. This CDR3 comprises 16 residues. Germline V gives CDR1 SGDLS, CDR2 YYNGEE. Sequenced by immunoSEQ multiplex PCR; TCRdb stores in-frame clones only, minus some. The sample consists of approximately 50,000 clones, about 90% of them appearing once. This specimen was CD4+ T cells from peripheral blood mononuclear cells, taken after pregnancy. The clonotype comes from a female donor in good health, enrolled as a control in a pregnancy study. The chain links TRBV9 to TRBJ2-5, with TRBD2 identical over 7 bases. The CDR3 spells CASSVTTTSSQETQYF. CDR3 nucleotides: TGCGCCAGCAGCGTCACCACGACTAGCTCCCAAGAGACCCAGTACTTC.